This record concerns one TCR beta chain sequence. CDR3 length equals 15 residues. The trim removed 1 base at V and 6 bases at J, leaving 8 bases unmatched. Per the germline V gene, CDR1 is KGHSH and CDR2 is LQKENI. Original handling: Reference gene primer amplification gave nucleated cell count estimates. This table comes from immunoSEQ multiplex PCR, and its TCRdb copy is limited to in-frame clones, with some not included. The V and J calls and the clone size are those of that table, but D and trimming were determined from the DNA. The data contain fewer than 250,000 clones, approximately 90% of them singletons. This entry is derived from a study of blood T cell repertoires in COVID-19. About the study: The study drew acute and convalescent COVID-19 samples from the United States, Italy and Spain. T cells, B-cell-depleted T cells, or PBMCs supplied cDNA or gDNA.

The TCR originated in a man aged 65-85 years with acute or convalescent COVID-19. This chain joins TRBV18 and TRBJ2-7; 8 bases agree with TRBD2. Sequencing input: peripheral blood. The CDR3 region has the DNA TGTGCCAGCTCACCACGGACTAGCCTCTCCGCCGAGCAGTACTTC. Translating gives CASSPRTSLSAEQYF.